A single sample gave rise to the 29 T cell receptor beta chains below, sequenced in a study of cytomegalovirus exposure and HLA in healthy donors. Clones were sequenced by immunoSEQ multiplex PCR, and TCRdb holds only the in-frame ones, with some missing. The sample lists 330,000 or so clones; about nine tenths were seen once. Sequencing was performed on PBMCs. The receptors were sampled from a woman in her late teens or twenties in good health and CMV-seronegative.

The J gene is TRBJ2-1, the V gene TRBV4-3; no clear D gene. Deletions cut 1 base from V and 1 base from J, with 14 bases between. The CDR3 has 17 amino acids. CDR1 is LGHNA, CDR2 YSLEER, per germline. This CDR3 is CASSQAIFPPSYNEQFF. Here the CDR3 DNA reads TGCGCCAGCAGCCAAGCTATCTTCCCCCCTTCCTACAATGAGCAGTTCTTC.

This clone came up once. The V gene is TRBV7-2, the J gene TRBJ2-7; perhaps TRBD2 as D (6 bases). The length of the CDR3 is 15 residues. The germline gives CDR1 SGHTA, CDR2 FQGNSA. The V end lost 1 base, the J end lost 4 bases, and 14 bases lay between the germline ends. CDR3 sequence reads: CASSLGPGAGYEQYF. The CDR3 nucleotides are TGTGCCAGCAGCTTAGGTCCGGGAGCTGGGTACGAGCAGTACTTC.

V and J are TRBV27 and TRBJ1-4; tentative D call: TRBD1 (6 bases). Germline V gene data show CDR1 as MNHEY and CDR2 as SMNVEV (reference sequence). The V end lost 5 bases, the J end lost 6 bases, and 16 bases lay between the germline ends. This CDR3 is 15 amino acids long. CDR3 in DNA: TGTGCCAGCAGTCCGACGCCGAGGGGGTATGAAAAACTGTTTTTT. Translating gives CASSPTPRGYEKLFF.

J is TRBJ2-7 and V is TRBV5-1, with 10 bases identical to TRBD1. The trim removed 3 bases at V and 3 bases at J, leaving 9 bases unmatched. Germline V lookup: CDR1 SGHRS, CDR2 YFSETQ. The CDR3 has 16 residues. CDR3 amino acids: CASSSALGTGVYEQYF. The CDR3 DNA reads TGCGCCAGCAGCTCCGCCCTCGGGACAGGGGTCTACGAGCAGTACTTC.

This clone was counted between two and nine times. J is TRBJ1-5 and V is TRBV2; a weak D match, TRBD1 (6 bases). The CDR3 is 15 residues long. Trimming shortened V by 2 bases and J by 6 bases, and 14 bases separated the two germline ends. Germline CDR1 reads SNHLY; CDR2 reads FYNNEI. Here the CDR3 DNA reads TGTGCCAGCAGTGAATCGGCAGGGGTGGCTCAGCCCCAGCATTTT. Translation: CASSESAGVAQPQHF.

A single count supports this clone. The chain couples TRBV27 to TRBJ2-1, with TRBD2 as a possible D gene (5 bases). CDR3 length equals 16 residues. Germline V lookup: CDR1 MNHEY, CDR2 SMNVEV (reference sequence). The V gene lost 6 bases and the J gene lost 0 bases, with 15 bases spanning the gap. CDR3 protein: CASRTQRSSSYNEQFF. CDR3 in DNA: TGTGCCAGCAGGACACAGCGGAGCAGCTCCTACAATGAGCAGTTCTTC.

This clone was recorded a few times. J is TRBJ1-5 and V is TRBV5-1, with D perhaps matching TRBD1 (5 bases). CDR3 length: 11 amino acids. V lost 8 bases, J lost 5 bases, and 8 bases lay in between. CDR1 and CDR2 (germline): SGHRS, YFSETQ. This chain's CDR3 is CASSGDQPQHF. The CDR3 nucleotides are TGCGCCAGTTCGGGGGATCAGCCCCAGCATTTT.

The rearrangement uses TRBV12-5 and TRBJ2-6, with D possibly TRBD1 on 7 matching bases. The CDR3 runs to 19 residues. Trimming took off 2 bases at V and 0 bases at J, with 17 bases between the two ends. The germline gives CDR1 LGHNT, CDR2 FRNRAP. The CDR3 here is CASGLSTQGGGSGANVLTF. CDR3 DNA: TGTGCTAGTGGTTTGAGCACCCAGGGGGGCGGCTCTGGGGCCAACGTCCTGACTTTC.

This clone appeared once. V is TRBV6-1 and J is TRBJ2-7; TRBD1 aligns across 7 bases. V shed 4 bases, J shed 3 bases, and the junction held 6 bases outside the gene matches. CDR3 length: 14 amino acids. Germline V gives CDR1 MNHNS, CDR2 SASEGT. As DNA, the CDR3 is TGTGCCAGCAGTGGTTGGACAGGAAACTACGAGCAGTACTTC. Translating it yields CASSGWTGNYEQYF.

The CDR3 spells CASSQDRGLAGLGSKSYEQYF. For the CDR3, the DNA is TGCGCCAGCAGCCAAGATCGGGGACTAGCGGGACTAGGCTCCAAATCCTACGAGCAGTACTTC. The rearrangement joins TRBV4-1 to TRBJ2-7, with 13 bases identical to TRBD2. The germline V gene encodes CDR1 MGHRA and CDR2 YSYEKL. The ends lost 0 bases at V and 1 base at J; junction bases unmatched: 15. CDR3 size: 21 residues.

The chain has TRBV6-5 and TRBJ2-7; D possibly corresponds to TRBD2 (5 bases). V was trimmed by 10 bases and J by 5 bases, leaving 21 bases between them. This CDR3 has 14 residues. The germline V gene has CDR1 MNHEY and CDR2 SVGAGI. The CDR3 is CATTDVGVGDEQYF. As DNA, the CDR3 is TGTGCCACCACAGACGTCGGGGTGGGAGACGAGCAGTACTTC.

J is TRBJ2-7 and V is TRBV6-6; TRBD2 matches at 11 bases. The CDR3 is made up of 15 amino acids. With V trimmed by 0 bases and J by 2 bases, 0 bases remained unmatched. From germline, CDR1 is MNHNY and CDR2 SVGAGI (reference sequence). The CDR3 loop is CASSYSSGRAYEQYF. The DNA of the CDR3 is TGTGCCAGCAGTTACTCTAGCGGGAGGGCCTACGAGCAGTACTTC.

The gene calls are TRBV18 and TRBJ2-5; D not certain. V lost 3 bases to trimming and J lost 4 bases, with 15 bases between them. CDR1 and CDR2 from the germline V gene are KGHSH and LQKENI. This CDR3 is built from 15 residues. In DNA form, the CDR3 reads TGTGCCAGCTCACCCCCGGTGGCTAGTGGAGAGACCCAGTACTTC. This codes for CASSPPVASGETQYF.

The rearrangement links TRBV6-1 to TRBJ1-1, with D perhaps matching TRBD1 (5 bases). The CDR3 length is 14 residues. From germline, CDR1 is MNHNS and CDR2 SASEGT. V dropped 3 bases and J dropped 1 base, with 9 bases sitting between them. This chain's CDR3 is CASSESGKNTEAFF. The DNA for the CDR3 is TGTGCCAGCAGTGAGTCAGGGAAGAACACTGAAGCTTTCTTT.

This rearrangement joins TRBV1 to TRBJ2-3; TRBD2 is taken as the D call from the table, unchecked against the DNA. TRBV1 is designated a pseudogene. The length of the CDR3 is 20 residues. CDR3 DNA: TGCACCAGCAGCCAAGAGGTCGGGGCGGGAGGTCCACCTAGCACAGATACGCAGTATTTT. It is translated as CTSSQEVGAGGPPSTDTQYF.

The genes are TRBV7-2 and TRBJ1-5; no clear D gene. The germline CDR1 and CDR2 sequences are SGHTA and FQGNSA. Trimming removed 1 base from V and 2 bases from J, with 12 bases in between. This CDR3 spans 16 amino acids. The CDR3 is CASSLVGGVGNQPQHF. CDR3 DNA sequence: TGTGCCAGCAGCTTAGTTGGCGGGGTTGGCAATCAGCCCCAGCATTTT.

V is TRBV5-1 and J is TRBJ2-7, with 7 bases that match TRBD2. Trimming at V came to 1 base and at J to 4 bases, leaving 8 bases not matched to a gene. Per germline, CDR1 SGHRS and CDR2 YFSETQ. The CDR3 has 15 residues. The CDR3, as DNA: TGCGCCAGCAGCTTGACCAGCGGGACCGTATACGAGCAGTACTTC. Its protein product is CASSLTSGTVYEQYF.

Note on this clone: This CDR3 is also generated by other DNA sequences in the sample. The chain couples TRBV2 to TRBJ2-1; D is unresolved. Trimming stripped 1 base from V and 1 base from J, with 5 bases between. The V gene's germline CDR1 is SNHLY and CDR2 FYNNEI. The CDR3 sequence is 14 residues long. The CDR3 DNA is TGTGCCAGCAGTGAAGGCACTTCCTACAATGAGCAGTTCTTC. It yields the protein CASSEGTSYNEQFF.

The chain combines TRBV5-6 with TRBJ1-1; D perhaps matches TRBD1 (6 bases). Deletions cut 2 bases from V and 8 bases from J, with 16 bases between. The CDR3 is 14 amino acids. Germline loops: CDR1 SGHDT, CDR2 YYEEEE. In DNA form, the CDR3 reads TGTGCCAGCAGCTTTAGACAGGTTACCAGGGAAGCTTTCTTT. Amino acid sequence: CASSFRQVTREAFF.

The chain is built from TRBV7-2 and TRBJ1-2; D perhaps matches TRBD1 (5 bases). CDR3 length: 14 amino acids. The ends were cut back, 4 bases at V and 3 bases at J, with 12 bases in the middle. From germline, CDR1 is SGHTA and CDR2 FQGNSA. The CDR3 protein is CASSSTGGDYGYTF. In DNA form, the CDR3 reads TGTGCCAGCAGCTCCACAGGCGGGGACTATGGCTACACCTTC.

The chain employs TRBV7-3 and TRBJ2-1, with 9 bases lining up with TRBD2. Germline CDR1 SGHTA, CDR2 FQGTGA. The CDR3 has 19 amino acids. V lost 1 base, J lost 9 bases, and 19 bases stayed unmatched. The CDR3 nucleotides are TGTGCCAGCAGCTTAAGAGGGGATGTAGCGGGGGTGGTCTGGTCTGAGCAGTTCTTC. Amino acid sequence: CASSLRGDVAGVVWSEQFF.

The J gene is TRBJ2-1, the V gene TRBV4-1; D ambiguous. The V gene's germline CDR1 is MGHRA and CDR2 YSYEKL. This CDR3 is 15 amino acids long. Trimming took 0 bases from V and 4 from J, leaving 10 bases between them. DNA for the CDR3: TGCGCCAGCAGCCAAGACCATCTACAGTACAATGAGCAGTTCTTC. Protein sequence: CASSQDHLQYNEQFF.

V usage is TRBV7-9 and J usage is TRBJ2-1; TRBD2 matches 12 bases. The J segment lost 8 bases and the V segment lost 3 bases, leaving 2 bases of the junction unmatched. The CDR3 consists of 14 residues. Germline lookup yields CDR1 SEHNR and CDR2 FQNEAQ (reference sequence). The chain's CDR3 is CASSLTSGSYEQFF. CDR3 DNA sequence: TGTGCCAGCAGCTTGACTAGCGGGAGTTATGAGCAGTTCTTC.

This clone has more than one count but fewer than ten. This sequence joins TRBV2 and TRBJ1-5; 12 bases line up with TRBD1. CDR3 length: 15 residues. Unmatched junction bases numbered 4, after V lost 3 bases and J lost 7 bases. Germline V gene sequence: CDR1 SNHLY, CDR2 FYNNEI. The DNA of the CDR3 is TGTGCCAGCAGTGACAGGGACAGGGGGCTGCAGCCCCAGCATTTT. As protein: CASSDRDRGLQPQHF.

The V and J genes are TRBV4-3 and TRBJ2-3, with TRBD2 matching over 8 bases. J gave up 4 bases and V 0 bases, and 9 bases lay outside the gene matches. Germline V gives CDR1 LGHNA, CDR2 YSLEER. The CDR3 contains 17 residues. CDR3 DNA: TGCGCCAGCAGCCAAGACACGGCTAGCGGGTCGGCAGATACGCAGTATTTT. Protein sequence: CASSQDTASGSADTQYF.

The gene calls are TRBV28 and TRBJ2-7; a possible D gene is TRBD2 (6 bases). The germline V and J ends were trimmed by 5 bases and 3 bases, with 17 bases remaining between them. Germline V gives CDR1 MDHEN, CDR2 SYDVKM. The CDR3 loop spans 15 amino acids. This chain's CDR3 is CASSTWTGGNYEQYF. The CDR3 DNA reads as TGTGCCAGCAGTACCTGGACCGGGGGAAACTACGAGCAGTACTTC.

This rearrangement joins TRBV6-5 to TRBJ2-7; TRBD2 agrees at 7 bases. J was trimmed by 6 bases and V by 5 bases; bases with no gene match: 4. CDR1 MNHEY and CDR2 SVGAGI come from the germline V gene. The CDR3 runs 12 residues. This chain's CDR3 is CASSTTGGEQYF. The DNA for the CDR3 is TGTGCCAGCAGTACCACGGGGGGCGAGCAGTACTTC.

This clone was seen a few times. The V call is TRBV30, the J call TRBJ1-1; 7 nucleotides align to TRBD1. V gave up 1 base and J gave up 6 bases; unmatched junction bases: 5. Germline loops: CDR1 GTSNPN, CDR2 SVGIG (reference sequence). The CDR3 totals 13 residues. The CDR3 loop reads CAWSGDREAEAFF. The CDR3 DNA sequence: TGTGCCTGGAGTGGAGACAGGGAGGCTGAAGCTTTCTTT.

The chain couples TRBV14 to TRBJ1-5, with D uncertain. The V end was cut by 1 base, the J end by 11 bases, with 9 bases between. Germline V CDR1 and CDR2: SGHDN, FVKESK. This CDR3 region has 12 residues. The CDR3 bases are TGTGCCAGCAGCCAAGGTGGCGGTACCCAGCATTTT. As protein: CASSQGGGTQHF.